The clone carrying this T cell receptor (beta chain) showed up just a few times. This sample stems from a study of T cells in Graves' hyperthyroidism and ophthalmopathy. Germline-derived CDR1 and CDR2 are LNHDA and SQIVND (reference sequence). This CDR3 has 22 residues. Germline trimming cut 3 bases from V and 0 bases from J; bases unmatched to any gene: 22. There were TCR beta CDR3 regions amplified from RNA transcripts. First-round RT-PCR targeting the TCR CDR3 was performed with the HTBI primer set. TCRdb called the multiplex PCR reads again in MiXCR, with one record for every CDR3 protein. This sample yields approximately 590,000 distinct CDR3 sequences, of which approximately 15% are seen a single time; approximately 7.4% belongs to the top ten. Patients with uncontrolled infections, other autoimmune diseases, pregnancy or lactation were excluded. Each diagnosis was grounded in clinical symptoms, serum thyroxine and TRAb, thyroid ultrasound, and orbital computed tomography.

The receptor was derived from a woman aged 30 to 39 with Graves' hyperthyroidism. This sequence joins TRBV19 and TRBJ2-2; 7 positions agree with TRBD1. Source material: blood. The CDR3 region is CASSMSPLIFRGQGSNTGELFF. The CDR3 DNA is TGTGCCAGTAGTATGTCCCCGTTGATCTTTAGGGGGCAGGGGTCGAACACCGGGGAGCTGTTTTTT.